This record looks at one T cell receptor beta chain sequence and its context. This CDR3 has 15 amino acids. The germline V gene has CDR1 SGHTA and CDR2 FQGNSA. The germline V and J ends were trimmed by 4 bases and 5 bases, with 15 bases remaining between them. This sample was taken from a study of shared clonotypes between healthy human individuals. Genomic DNA of each subset was evenly split across several immunoSEQ plates. The assay was immunoSEQ multiplex PCR, and TCRdb's table has in-frame clones only and misses some. Of about 2.4 million clones listed, 93% were seen once; the top ten hold around 0.37%.

Sequenced material: naive CD4+ T cells from PBMCs. Subset given: CD45RA+ positively selected. The clonotype was recovered from a man aged 18-30 years in good health. Some clones in this sample may be carry-over from other donors' samples. The chain combines TRBV7-2 with TRBJ2-4, with D possibly TRBD1 on 6 matching bases. CDR3 sequence: CASSSYTGPQNIQYF. For the CDR3, the DNA is TGTGCCAGCAGCTCCTATACAGGGCCCCAAAACATTCAGTACTTC.